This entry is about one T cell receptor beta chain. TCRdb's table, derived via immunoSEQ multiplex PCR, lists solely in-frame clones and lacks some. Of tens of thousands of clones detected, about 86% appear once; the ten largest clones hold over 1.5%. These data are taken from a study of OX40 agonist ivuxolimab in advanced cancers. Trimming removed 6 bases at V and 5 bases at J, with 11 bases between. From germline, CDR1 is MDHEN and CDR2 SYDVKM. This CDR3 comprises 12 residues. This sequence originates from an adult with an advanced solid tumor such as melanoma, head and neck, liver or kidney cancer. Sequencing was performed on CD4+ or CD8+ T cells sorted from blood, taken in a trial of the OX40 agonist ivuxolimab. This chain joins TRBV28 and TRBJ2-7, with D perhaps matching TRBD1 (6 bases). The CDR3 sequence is CASSSGENEQYF. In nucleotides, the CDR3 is TGTGCCAGCAGCTCAGGGGAGAACGAGCAGTACTTC.